What follows are 11 T cell receptor beta chains derived from one specimen sequenced in a study of cytomegalovirus exposure and HLA in healthy donors. Primers for the PCR totalled 60 Vbeta and 13 Jbeta. Generated by immunoSEQ multiplex PCR, the TCRdb table keeps only in-frame clones and is missing some. The sample shows around 200,000 clones, about four fifths of them seen only once. Sequencing was carried out using PBMCs. These receptors came from a woman aged 45-59 years in good health and CMV-seropositive.

The DNA for the CDR3 is TGTGCCAGCTCGCTAGAGACAGGGCGGGGCACTGAAGCTTTCTTT. Residues: CASSLETGRGTEAFF. The J gene is TRBJ1-1, the V gene TRBV18; 7 nucleotides line up with TRBD1. Germline V lookup: CDR1 KGHSH, CDR2 LQKENI. Trimming removed 6 bases from V and 4 bases from J; junction bases left unmatched: 11. CDR3 length: 15 amino acids. Full variable domain (outside the CDR3, taken from reference TRBV18 and TRBJ1-1): NAGVMQNPRHLVRRRGQEARLRCSPMKGHSHVYWYRQLPEEGLKFMVYLQKENIIDESGMPKERFSAEFPKEGPSILRIQQVVRGDSAAYFCASSLETGRGTEAFFGQGTRLTVV.

CDR3 nucleotide sequence: TGTGCCTGGAGTGTATTAGGTTACGGGATCAAGCAGTACTTC. Its translation is CAWSVLGYGIKQYF. The rearrangement joins TRBV30 to TRBJ2-7; D might be TRBD2 (5 bases). CDR3 length: 14 amino acids. Trimming took 0 bases from V and 8 from J, leaving 17 bases between them. Germline CDR1 GTSNPN, CDR2 SVGIG (reference sequence).

The CDR3 DNA reads TGTGCCAGCAGCCTAAGACAGGGGGTGACTGAAGCTTTCTTT. Translating it yields CASSLRQGVTEAFF. The rearrangement uses TRBV5-4 and TRBJ1-1, with 9 bases matching TRBD1. This CDR3 contains 14 residues. The germline CDR1 and CDR2 sequences are SGHNT and YYREEE (reference sequence). V lost 4 bases to trimming and J lost 5 bases; unmatched junction nucleotides: 6.

The chain recombines TRBV4-1 with TRBJ2-1; 7 nucleotides align to TRBD1. CDR1 and CDR2 from the germline V gene are MGHRA and YSYEKL. With 3 bases clipped from V and 6 bases from J, the junction kept 11 bases outside the gene matches. The CDR3 spans 16 residues. The CDR3 reads CASSQNPQGNFNEQFF. The CDR3 DNA sequence: TGCGCCAGCAGCCAGAACCCACAGGGGAACTTCAATGAGCAGTTCTTC.

This clone was seen only once. The V gene is TRBV29-1, the J gene TRBJ2-1; 8 bases fit TRBD1. Germline assignment: CDR1 SQVTM and CDR2 ANQGSEA. Trimming took 7 bases from V and 2 from J; bases not matched to a gene: 7. This CDR3 has 14 amino acids. The CDR3, as DNA: TGCAGCGCTACGACAGGGGAAGCCTACAATGAGCAGTTCTTC. Translated, it gives CSATTGEAYNEQFF.

The V gene is TRBV7-2, the J gene TRBJ1-1, with TRBD1 matching over 8 bases. This CDR3 is built from 13 residues. With 5 bases clipped from V and 7 bases from J, the junction kept 6 bases outside the gene matches. Germline CDR1 is SGHTA and CDR2 is FQGNSA. This CDR3 is CASSPDRGIEAFF. The CDR3 nucleotides are TGTGCCAGCAGCCCAGACAGGGGAATTGAAGCTTTCTTT.

V and J are TRBV2 and TRBJ2-1, with D maybe TRBD2 (6 bases). Germline V gene data show CDR1 as SNHLY and CDR2 as FYNNEI. CDR3 length equals 11 residues. V lost 8 bases to trimming and J lost 10 bases, with 12 bases between them. The CDR3 sequence is CASSPRGEQFF. CDR3 sequence (DNA): TGTGCCAGCTCGCCCCGGGGGGAGCAGTTCTTC.

The chain uses TRBV5-6 and TRBJ2-5, with 8 positions matching TRBD2. Germline V gene sequence: CDR1 SGHDT, CDR2 YYEEEE. J gave up 5 bases and V 2 bases, and 8 bases lay outside the gene matches. The CDR3 sequence is 15 residues long. The CDR3 region has the DNA TGTGCCAGCAGCTTAACCGGGGGGGCCTCGGAGACCCAGTACTTC. It yields the protein CASSLTGGASETQYF.

The chain is built from TRBV7-6 and TRBJ2-1; maybe TRBD2 (6 bases). Germline loops: CDR1 SGHVS, CDR2 FNYEAQ. This CDR3 has 16 amino acids. V was cut by 6 bases and J by 0 bases, with 15 bases left in between. The CDR3 is CASRGLAGSSYNEQFF. DNA of the CDR3: TGTGCCAGCAGGGGATTGGCGGGGAGCTCCTACAATGAGCAGTTCTTC.

This clone turned up a few times. The J gene is TRBJ2-7, the V gene TRBV19; D is possibly TRBD1 (6 bases). Germline V gene data show CDR1 as LNHDA and CDR2 as SQIVND (reference sequence). V was trimmed by 6 bases and J by 1 base, leaving 19 bases between them. The CDR3 is made up of 16 amino acids. CDR3 coding DNA: TGTGCCAGTAGCGGCCAGGGGTCCCGGGGATCCTACGAGCAGTACTTC. Its protein is CASSGQGSRGSYEQYF.

This clone was detected only once. The J gene is TRBJ1-1, the V gene TRBV6-5, with 8 nucleotides matching TRBD1. Germline values: CDR1 MNHEY, CDR2 SVGAGI. The CDR3 consists of 16 residues. J lost 1 base, V lost 4 bases, and 8 bases had no gene match. CDR3 sequence reads: CASSSRQGAGNTEAFF. In DNA, the CDR3 is TGTGCCAGCAGTTCGAGGCAGGGGGCTGGGAACACTGAAGCTTTCTTT.